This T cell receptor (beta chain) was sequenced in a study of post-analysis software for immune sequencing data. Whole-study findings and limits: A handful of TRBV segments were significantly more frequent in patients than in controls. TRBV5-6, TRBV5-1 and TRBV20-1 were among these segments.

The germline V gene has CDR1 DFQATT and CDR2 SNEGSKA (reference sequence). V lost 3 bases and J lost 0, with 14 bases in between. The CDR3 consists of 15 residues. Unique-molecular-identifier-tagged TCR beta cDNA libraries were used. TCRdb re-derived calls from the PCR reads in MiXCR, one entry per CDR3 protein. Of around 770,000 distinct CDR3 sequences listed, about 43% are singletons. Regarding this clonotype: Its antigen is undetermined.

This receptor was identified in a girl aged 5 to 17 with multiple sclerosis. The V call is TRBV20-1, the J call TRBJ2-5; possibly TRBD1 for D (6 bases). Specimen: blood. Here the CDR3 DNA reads TGCAGTGCTAGGCCTATACAGGGTTACCAAGAGACCCAGTACTTC. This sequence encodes CSARPIQGYQETQYF.